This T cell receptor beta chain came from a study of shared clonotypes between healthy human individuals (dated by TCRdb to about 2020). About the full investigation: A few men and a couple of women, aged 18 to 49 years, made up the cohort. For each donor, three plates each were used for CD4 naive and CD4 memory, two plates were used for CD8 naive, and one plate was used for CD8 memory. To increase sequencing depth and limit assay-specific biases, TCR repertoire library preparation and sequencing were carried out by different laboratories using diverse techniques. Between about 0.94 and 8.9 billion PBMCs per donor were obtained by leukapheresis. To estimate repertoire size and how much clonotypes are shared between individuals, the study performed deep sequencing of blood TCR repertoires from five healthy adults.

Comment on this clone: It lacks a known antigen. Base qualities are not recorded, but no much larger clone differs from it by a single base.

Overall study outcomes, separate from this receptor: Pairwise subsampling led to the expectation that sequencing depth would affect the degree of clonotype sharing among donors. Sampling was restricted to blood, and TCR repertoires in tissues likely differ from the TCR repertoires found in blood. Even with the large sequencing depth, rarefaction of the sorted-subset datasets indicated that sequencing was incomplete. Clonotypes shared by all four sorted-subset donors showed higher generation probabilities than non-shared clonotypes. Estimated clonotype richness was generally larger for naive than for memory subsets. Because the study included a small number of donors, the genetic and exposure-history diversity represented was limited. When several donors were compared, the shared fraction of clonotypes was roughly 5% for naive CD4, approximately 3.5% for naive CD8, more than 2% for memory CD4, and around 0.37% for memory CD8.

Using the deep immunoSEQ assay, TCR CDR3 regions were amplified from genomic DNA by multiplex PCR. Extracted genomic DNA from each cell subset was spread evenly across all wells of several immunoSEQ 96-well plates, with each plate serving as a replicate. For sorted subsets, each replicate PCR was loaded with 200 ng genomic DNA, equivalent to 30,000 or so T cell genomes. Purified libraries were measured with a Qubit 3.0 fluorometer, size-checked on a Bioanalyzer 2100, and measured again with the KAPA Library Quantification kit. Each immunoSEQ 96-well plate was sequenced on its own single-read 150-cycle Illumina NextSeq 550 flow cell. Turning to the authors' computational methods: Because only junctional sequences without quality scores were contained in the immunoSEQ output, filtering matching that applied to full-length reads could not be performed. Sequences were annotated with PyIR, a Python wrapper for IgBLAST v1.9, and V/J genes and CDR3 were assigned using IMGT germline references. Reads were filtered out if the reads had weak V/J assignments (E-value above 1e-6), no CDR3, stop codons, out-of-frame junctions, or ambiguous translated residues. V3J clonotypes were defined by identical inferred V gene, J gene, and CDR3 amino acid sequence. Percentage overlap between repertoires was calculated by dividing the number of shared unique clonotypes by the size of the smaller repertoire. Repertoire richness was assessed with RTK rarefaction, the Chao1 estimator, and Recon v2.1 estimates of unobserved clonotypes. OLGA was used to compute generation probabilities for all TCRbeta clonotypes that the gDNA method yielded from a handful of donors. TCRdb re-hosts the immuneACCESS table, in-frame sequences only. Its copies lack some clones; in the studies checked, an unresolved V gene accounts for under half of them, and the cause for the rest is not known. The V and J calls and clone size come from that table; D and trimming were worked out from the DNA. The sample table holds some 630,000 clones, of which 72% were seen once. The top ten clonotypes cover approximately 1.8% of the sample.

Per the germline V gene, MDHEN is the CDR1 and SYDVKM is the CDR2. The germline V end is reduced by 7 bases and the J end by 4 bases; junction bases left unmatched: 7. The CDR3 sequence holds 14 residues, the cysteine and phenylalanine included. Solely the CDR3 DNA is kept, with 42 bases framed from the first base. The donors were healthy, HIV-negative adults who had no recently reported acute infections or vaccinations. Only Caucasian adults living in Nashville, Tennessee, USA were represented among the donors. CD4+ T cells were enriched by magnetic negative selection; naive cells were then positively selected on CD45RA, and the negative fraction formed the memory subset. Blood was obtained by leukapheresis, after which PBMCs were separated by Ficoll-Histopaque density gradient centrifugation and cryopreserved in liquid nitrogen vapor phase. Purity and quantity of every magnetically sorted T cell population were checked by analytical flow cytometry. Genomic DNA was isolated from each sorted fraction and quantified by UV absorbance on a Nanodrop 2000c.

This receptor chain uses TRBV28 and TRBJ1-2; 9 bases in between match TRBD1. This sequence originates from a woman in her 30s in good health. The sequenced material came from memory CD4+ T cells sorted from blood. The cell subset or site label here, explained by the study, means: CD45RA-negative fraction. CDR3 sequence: CASKGRGQGYGYTF. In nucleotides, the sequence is TGTGCCAGCAAGGGGAGGGGACAGGGCTATGGCTACACCTTC.